Below, one T cell receptor (beta chain) is given with its context. The antigen remains undetermined. V was pared by 5 bases and J by 6 bases, with 5 bases of the junction left unmatched. The CDR3 runs 14 residues. Germline-derived CDR1 and CDR2 are SGHTA and FQGTGA. This specimen comes from a study of cytomegalovirus exposure and HLA in healthy donors. Findings of the study overall: In a later analysis, a missense DCLRE1C variant was linked to TCR beta V- and J-gene trimming.

The PCR had 60 Vbeta and 13 Jbeta primers. Study processing details: An analysis that came later counted around 80 million unique TCR beta chains, around 10 million shared. TCRdb's copy holds only in-frame clones and misses some; the assay was immunoSEQ multiplex PCR. The V and J calls and clone size are taken from that table; D and trimming were inferred from the DNA. Of just over 150,000 clones listed, roughly 88% are singletons. The clonotype comes from a man aged 50-60 years in good health and CMV-seropositive. Input material: PBMCs. The chain recombines TRBV7-3 with TRBJ2-1; 9 nucleotides line up with TRBD1. For the CDR3, the DNA is TGTGCCAGCAGCCTAGGGACAGGGAGCAATGAGCAGTTCTTC. Translation gives CASSLGTGSNEQFF. Full variable domain (missing parts from reference TRBV7-3 and TRBJ2-1): GAGVSQTPSNKVTEKGKYVELRCDPISGHTALYWYRQSLGQGPEFLIYFQGTGAADDSGLPNDRFFAVRPEGSVSTLKIQRTERGDSAVYLCASSLGTGSNEQFFGPGTRLTVL.